The 31 T cell receptor beta chains given below trace back to one sample, sequenced in a study of T cells in Graves' hyperthyroidism and ophthalmopathy. Researchers amplified the TCR beta CDR3 regions from RNA transcripts. The HTBI primer set drove a first-round RT-PCR of the TCR CDR3. TCRdb re-called the multiplex PCR reads through MiXCR, storing one row per CDR3 protein. The data contain about 600,000 distinct CDR3 sequences, around 15% of them singletons. Sequencing input: blood. The receptor set was obtained from a woman in her 40s with Graves' ophthalmopathy.

The CDR3 reads CATGGPSGGNTDTQYF. The CDR3, as DNA: TGTGCCACCGGGGGTCCAAGTGGGGGCAACACAGATACGCAGTATTTT. The chain joins TRBV6-1 to TRBJ2-3; D could derive from TRBD1 or TRBD2 (6 bases each). Germline loops: CDR1 MNHNS, CDR2 SASEGT. CDR3 length: 16 amino acids. With 10 bases removed from V and 2 bases from J, the gap between germline ends came to 22 bases.

This clonotype has at least ten counts. The chain carries TRBV2 and TRBJ2-3; D gene unclear. Per the germline V gene, CDR1 is SNHLY and CDR2 is FYNNEI. The CDR3 is 14 residues long. V lost 7 bases and J lost 2, with 13 bases in between. The CDR3, as DNA: TGTGCCAGCAAAAAAGATCTCGCCACAGATACGCAGTATTTT. This sequence encodes CASKKDLATDTQYF.

In its sample, this clonotype was seen many times. The rearrangement links TRBV2 to TRBJ2-5; 7 bases match TRBD1. The CDR3 has 12 residues. After removal of 7 bases from V and 4 bases from J, the junction contained 3 bases not matched to a gene. Germline assignment: CDR1 SNHLY and CDR2 FYNNEI. DNA of the CDR3: TGTGCCAGCACGGGACAGCGAGAGACCCAGTACTTC. Translation: CASTGQRETQYF.

The chain's CDR3 is CASSLGARGGQPQHF. The CDR3 region has the DNA TGTGCCAGCAGCTTAGGGGCTCGCGGGGGTCAGCCCCAGCATTTT. The chain recombines TRBV7-9 with TRBJ1-5, with a tentative D call TRBD1 (5 bases). V gave up 1 base and J gave up 6 bases, with 13 bases separating them. The V gene's germline CDR1 is SEHNR and CDR2 FQNEAQ (reference sequence). The CDR3 length is 15 residues.

Concerning this clonotype itself: Since a much larger clone is just one base distant, this may be a read error. V is TRBV20-1 and J is TRBJ1-1; D gene unclear. CDR3 length: 11 residues. Germline loops: CDR1 DFQATT, CDR2 SNEGSKA (reference sequence). The V end lost 3 bases, the J end lost 11 bases, and 13 bases lay between the germline ends. This CDR3 is CSASDRGRAFF. Here the CDR3 DNA reads TGCAGTGCTAGTGACCGGGGTCGGGCTTTCTTT.

This clonotype was seen a handful of times. The chain couples TRBV5-4 to TRBJ2-3; a possible D gene is TRBD2 (6 bases). CDR1 and CDR2 from the germline V gene are SGHNT and YYREEE (reference sequence). Trimming shortened V by 4 bases and J by 1 base, and 13 bases separated the two germline ends. The CDR3 runs to 15 residues. Here the CDR3 DNA reads TGTGCCAGCAGCCCGCGGGACGGCCGCACAGATACGCAGTATTTT. Encoded protein: CASSPRDGRTDTQYF.

At least ten counts were recorded for this clonotype. The chain employs TRBV13 and TRBJ2-2; D possibly corresponds to TRBD2 (5 bases). V lost 8 bases and J lost 1, with 11 bases in between. The germline CDR1 and CDR2 sequences are PRHDT and FYEKMQ (reference sequence). This CDR3 comprises 14 residues. CDR3 sequence (DNA): TGTGCCAGCGCCGAGGACTTGAACACCGGGGAGCTGTTTTTT. This codes for CASAEDLNTGELFF.

This clonotype was detected ten times or more. The chain couples TRBV12-3 or TRBV12-4 to TRBJ2-3, with 9 bases lining up with TRBD2. The trim removed 5 bases at V and 5 bases at J, leaving 14 bases unmatched. The CDR3 totals 17 residues. The CDR3 DNA sequence: TGTGCCAGCAGTCCCCGAGTGGGTAGCGGGAGTGGAGATACGCAGTATTTT. Its translation: CASSPRVGSGSGDTQYF.

This clonotype occurred a few times. V usage is TRBV10-1 and J usage is TRBJ2-1, with TRBD2 matching over 13 bases. This CDR3 spans 15 amino acids. CDR1 and CDR2 from the germline V gene are WNHNN and SYGVQD (reference sequence). With V trimmed by 4 bases and J by 8 bases, 5 bases remained unmatched. CDR3 in amino acids: CASSGGLAGIDEQFF. DNA for the CDR3: TGCGCCAGCAGTGGGGGACTAGCGGGAATCGATGAGCAGTTCTTC.

The chain employs TRBV15 and TRBJ2-1, with TRBD2 as a possible D gene (6 bases). The CDR3 runs 15 residues. Trimming removed 5 bases at V and 1 base at J, with 12 bases between. Per germline, CDR1 LNHNV and CDR2 YYDKDF (reference sequence). The CDR3 is CATSDGLASYNEQFF. In DNA form, the CDR3 reads TGTGCCACCAGCGACGGCCTAGCGTCCTACAATGAGCAGTTCTTC.

This clonotype appeared a few times. The chain carries TRBV5-6 and TRBJ2-3, with a tentative D call TRBD1 (5 bases). V was shortened by 4 bases and J by 5 bases, with 14 bases between the two germline ends. The CDR3 has 14 residues. CDR1 and CDR2 from the germline V gene are SGHDT and YYEEEE. As DNA, the CDR3 is TGTGCCAGCAGCAGGACAAGGAGAGGAGATACGCAGTATTTT. Translation: CASSRTRRGDTQYF.

The chain recombines TRBV12-3 or TRBV12-4 with TRBJ2-3, with D perhaps TRBD2 (7 bases). This CDR3 is 15 amino acids long. Trimming left V 6 bases short and J 2 bases short, with 15 bases between. The CDR3 DNA reads as TGTGCCAGCAGCGTCGCGGGGGCCGACACAGATACGCAGTATTTT. Its translation: CASSVAGADTDTQYF.

This clonotype was picked up many times. The V and J genes are TRBV11-3 and TRBJ1-1; maybe TRBD1 (5 bases). Germline CDR1 SGHNT, CDR2 YENEEA. This CDR3 comprises 13 residues. V dropped 11 bases and J dropped 3 bases, with 16 bases sitting between them. DNA for the CDR3: TGTGCCCTGACCGGGGGGTGCGACACTGAAGCTTTCTTT. Protein: CALTGGCDTEAFF.

This clonotype was seen many times. V usage is TRBV7-3 and J usage is TRBJ2-7; D is perhaps TRBD2 (6 bases). CDR1 is SGHTA, CDR2 FQGTGA, per germline. Trimming stripped 3 bases from V and 4 bases from J, with 16 bases between. This CDR3 has 15 residues. DNA of the CDR3: TGTGCCAGCAGCTTGGGCCCGGGACTCCAATACGAGCAGTACTTC. Its translation is CASSLGPGLQYEQYF.

This clonotype was detected ten times or more. The chain links TRBV28 to TRBJ2-7, with D tentatively TRBD2 (6 bases). The CDR3 length is 18 residues. CDR1 is MDHEN and CDR2 is SYDVKM in the germline V gene. The ends were cut back, 5 bases at V and 3 bases at J, with 26 bases in the middle. The CDR3 bases are TGTGCCAGCAGTCCCGGAGGACTAAGGCGCCACCACTTCTACGAGCAGTACTTC. Amino acids: CASSPGGLRRHHFYEQYF. The full variable domain, completed using reference TRBV28 and TRBJ2-7, is DVKVTQSSRYLVKRTGEKVFLECVQDMDHENMFWYRQDPGLGLRLIYFSYDVKMKEKGDIPEGYSVSREKKERFSLILESASTNQTSMYLCASSPGGLRRHHFYEQYFGPGTRLTVT.

This clonotype came up a few times. The CDR3 region is CASSQAGARAFF. The CDR3 bases are TGTGCCAGCAGCCAAGCAGGGGCGAGAGCTTTCTTT. The rearrangement links TRBV3-1 to TRBJ1-1; D is perhaps TRBD1 (6 bases). The CDR3 consists of 12 residues. Germline V gives CDR1 LGHDT, CDR2 YNNKEL (reference sequence). V was pared by 1 base and J by 10 bases, with 10 bases between.

This clonotype has at least ten counts. V usage is TRBV12-3 or TRBV12-4 and J usage is TRBJ2-1; D perhaps matches TRBD2 (5 bases). Between the trimmed V and J ends, which lost 7 bases and 3 bases, there was a span of 13 bases. This CDR3 is built from 14 residues. CDR3 sequence: CASIRGKGYNEQFF. The CDR3 nucleotides read TGTGCCAGCATCAGAGGGAAGGGCTACAATGAGCAGTTCTTC.

This clonotype was observed a handful of times. The rearrangement joins TRBV20-1 to TRBJ2-7; 11 bases map to TRBD2. V trimming: 6 bases; J trimming: 4 bases; junction bases outside the gene matches: 5. CDR3 size: 13 residues. Germline CDR1 DFQATT, CDR2 SNEGSKA (reference sequence). CDR3 amino acids: CSAQGLAEYEQYF. The CDR3 DNA reads TGCAGTGCCCAGGGACTAGCGGAATACGAGCAGTACTTC.

This clonotype was observed at least ten times. The chain joins TRBV2 to TRBJ2-1; 7 positions match TRBD2. Unmatched junction bases numbered 11, after V lost 7 bases and J lost 14 bases. The CDR3 contains 12 residues. Germline loops: CDR1 SNHLY, CDR2 FYNNEI. CDR3 region: CASTGLGAAEFF. Here the CDR3 DNA reads TGTGCCAGCACAGGACTAGGGGCGGCGGAGTTCTTC. The complete variable domain, with remaining parts taken from reference TRBV2 and TRBJ2-1, reads EPEVTQTPSHQVTQMGQEVILRCVPISNHLYFYWYRQILGQKVEFLVSFYNNEISEKSEIFDDQFSVERPDGSNFTLKIRSTKLEDSAMYFCASTGLGAAEFFGPGTRLTVL.

This clonotype was seen ten or more times. The V call is TRBV27, the J call TRBJ2-1, with TRBD1 matching 11 bases. V was pared by 3 bases and J by 3 bases, with 1 base of the junction left unmatched. CDR1 and CDR2 (germline): MNHEY, SMNVEV (reference sequence). This CDR3 has 15 amino acids. The CDR3 loop is CASSFGTGGYNEQFF. DNA for the CDR3: TGTGCCAGCAGTTTCGGGACAGGGGGCTACAATGAGCAGTTCTTC.

In its sample, this clonotype was seen a few times. V gene TRBV7-9 combines with J gene TRBJ2-3; tentatively, D is TRBD2 (5 bases). V was pared by 6 bases and J by 1 base, with 14 bases between. The CDR3 has 15 amino acids. The germline CDR1 and CDR2 sequences are SEHNR and FQNEAQ (reference sequence). CDR3 loop: CASSGGSLRTDTQYF. The CDR3 DNA reads as TGTGCCAGCAGTGGAGGCTCGCTCCGCACAGATACGCAGTATTTT.

There are many counts of this clonotype. V gene TRBV20-1 combines with J gene TRBJ2-3; 14 bases fit TRBD2. Germline V gene sequence: CDR1 DFQATT, CDR2 SNEGSKA (reference sequence). This CDR3 contains 17 residues. J lost 5 bases, V lost 0 bases, and 7 bases had no gene match. As DNA, the CDR3 is TGCAGTGCTAGAGATACCGGGACTAGCGGGAGAAGAGATACGCAGTATTTT. This sequence encodes CSARDTGTSGRRDTQYF.

The table lists this clonotype with many counts. The rearrangement joins TRBV28 to TRBJ1-6; D gene unclear. Per germline, CDR1 MDHEN and CDR2 SYDVKM. Trimming pared 4 bases from V and 11 bases from J, leaving 18 bases between. This CDR3 is 15 amino acids long. CDR3 sequence (DNA): TGTGCCAGCAGTTCACGTACTTCGGCCGGGACACCCCTCCACTTT. Encoded protein: CASSSRTSAGTPLHF.

This clonotype has at least ten counts. V usage is TRBV20-1 and J usage is TRBJ1-1; 7 nucleotides line up with TRBD1. V trimming: 6 bases; J trimming: 1 base; junction bases outside the gene matches: 5. There are 13 residues in the CDR3. CDR1 is DFQATT and CDR2 is SNEGSKA in the germline V gene (reference sequence). CDR3 sequence reads: CSAQGQTNTEAFF. The CDR3 DNA reads as TGCAGTGCCCAGGGACAGACGAACACTGAAGCTTTCTTT.

At least ten counts were recorded for this clonotype. The gene calls are TRBV20-1 and TRBJ2-5, with TRBD2 as a possible D gene (5 bases). V shed 4 bases and J shed 3 bases, with 9 bases lying between them. This CDR3 has 12 amino acids. Per germline, CDR1 DFQATT and CDR2 SNEGSKA (reference sequence). CDR3 bases: TGCAGTGCTAAGGACTCAAAAGAGACCCAGTACTTC. It specifies CSAKDSKETQYF.

The sample holds one count of this clonotype. Being one base from a much bigger clone, this may be a read error. This rearrangement joins TRBV6-1 to TRBJ2-7, with D maybe TRBD1 (6 bases). The germline CDR1 and CDR2 sequences are MNHNS and SASEGT. Trimming took off 5 bases at V and 2 bases at J, with 13 bases between the two ends. The CDR3 extends over 14 amino acids. CDR3: CASSLPGVPYEQYF. For the CDR3, the DNA is TGTGCCAGCAGTCTCCCAGGGGTGCCCTACGAGCAGTACTTC.

This clonotype showed up many times. This chain connects TRBV5-6 to TRBJ2-3, with 8 positions matching TRBD2. Germline CDR1 and CDR2: SGHDT and YYEEEE. The V gene end was trimmed by 6 bases and the J gene end by 0 bases; junction bases not matched to a gene: 12. The CDR3 sequence is 17 residues long. The CDR3: CASTQTSVAPSTDTQYF. CDR3 DNA: TGTGCCAGCACCCAGACTAGCGTCGCGCCTAGCACAGATACGCAGTATTTT.

As for this clonotype: One base away lies a much larger clone, so this may be a sequencing read error. The rearrangement links TRBV7-9 to TRBJ2-3, with 10 bases lining up with TRBD2. This CDR3 has 14 amino acids. J lost 8 bases, V lost 7 bases, and 9 bases had no gene match. Per the germline V gene, CDR1 is SEHNR and CDR2 is FQNEAQ (reference sequence). This CDR3 reads CASKLAGFVVTQYF. The CDR3 nucleotides read TGTGCCAGCAAACTAGCGGGATTCGTAGTTACGCAGTATTTT.

This clonotype was seen ten or more times. The chain employs TRBV5-1 and TRBJ2-7; maybe TRBD2 (6 bases). From germline, CDR1 is SGHRS and CDR2 YFSETQ. CDR3 length: 13 residues. V lost 7 bases to trimming and J lost 4 bases, with 15 bases between them. CDR3 nucleotides: TGCGCCAGCCAAAACATGCGGGGATACGAGCAGTACTTC. Translating it yields CASQNMRGYEQYF.

This clonotype was found many times. V is TRBV12-3 or TRBV12-4 and J is TRBJ2-3, with D unresolved. The CDR3 extends over 15 amino acids. Trimming stripped 6 bases from V and 0 bases from J, with 13 bases between. CDR3 coding DNA: TGTGCCAGCAGGATCAGGTCAGCTAGCACAGATACGCAGTATTTT. Translation: CASRIRSASTDTQYF.

The J gene is TRBJ1-6, the V gene TRBV27; possible D gene TRBD1, 5 bases. Trimming cost V 0 bases and J 6 bases, with 12 bases left between them. The CDR3 has 16 residues. Germline lookup yields CDR1 MNHEY and CDR2 SMNVEV (reference sequence). CDR3 sequence: CASSLSPGRINSPLHF. The CDR3 region has the DNA TGTGCCAGCAGTTTATCCCCGGGACGGATTAATTCACCCCTCCACTTT.